The 20 T cell receptor beta chains reported below all come from one sample, sequenced in a study of T cells after posttransplantation cyclophosphamide. The protocol was immunoSEQ multiplex PCR, while the TCRdb copy is restricted to in-frame clones and leaves out a portion. Sampling found 34,000 or so clones, none seen once. Sequences were obtained from PBMCs. These receptors originate from a woman in her forties or fifties in good health and a related stem cell transplant donor.

In its sample, this clone was seen many times. V is TRBV7-2 and J is TRBJ2-7; 7 positions match TRBD2. V shed 5 bases and J 4 bases; nucleotides not matched to a gene: 11. Per germline, CDR1 SGHTA and CDR2 FQGNSA. The CDR3 is made up of 15 amino acids. The CDR3 sequence: CASSQSGVGWYEQYF. The CDR3 nucleotides are TGTGCCAGCAGCCAGAGCGGGGTTGGGTGGTACGAGCAGTACTTC.

The V and J genes are TRBV7-3 and TRBJ2-7, with TRBD2 identical over 16 bases. Looked up from germline, CDR1 is SGHTA and CDR2 is FQGTGA. The V and J ends lost 2 bases and 6 bases, in that order; junction bases with no gene match: 13. This CDR3 comprises 19 residues. CDR3 bases: TGTGCCAGCAGCTTATCAGCTCCCGGGACTAGCGGGAGGGCCAGCGAGCAGTACTTC. This gives the protein CASSLSAPGTSGRASEQYF.

Ten or more counts support this clone. This sequence joins TRBV5-1 and TRBJ2-2; 8 bases line up with TRBD1. Unmatched junction bases numbered 3, after V lost 2 bases and J lost 3 bases. The germline gives CDR1 SGHRS, CDR2 YFSETQ. This CDR3 region has 15 residues. The CDR3 DNA sequence: TGCGCCAGCAGCTTTACAGGGGGAGACACCGGGGAGCTGTTTTTT. Protein sequence: CASSFTGGDTGELFF.

At least ten counts were recorded for this clone. This chain uses TRBV10-3 with TRBJ1-1; 11 nucleotides agree with TRBD1. Germline lookup yields CDR1 ENHRY and CDR2 SYGVKD. The CDR3 has 13 residues. V dropped 6 bases and J dropped 5; count of bases not matched to a gene: 2. The CDR3 loop is CAISRDRGTEAFF. For the CDR3, the DNA is TGTGCCATCAGCCGGGACAGGGGGACTGAAGCTTTCTTT.

This clone showed up many times. The J gene is TRBJ1-2, the V gene TRBV27; D is unresolved. The CDR3 spans 13 residues. The V gene lost 2 bases and the J gene lost 0 bases, with 4 bases spanning the gap. Germline loops: CDR1 MNHEY, CDR2 SMNVEV (reference sequence). The CDR3 here is CASSLRSNYGYTF. CDR3 nucleotide sequence: TGTGCCAGCAGTTTACGGTCTAACTATGGCTACACCTTC.

This clone was counted a few times. The gene calls are TRBV7-8 and TRBJ1-5; unclear D gene. V shed 3 bases and J shed 0 bases, with 9 bases lying between them. Germline V gene lookup returns CDR1 SGHVS and CDR2 FQNEAQ. The CDR3 extends over 15 amino acids. CDR3 loop: CASSLTPYSNQPQHF. DNA for the CDR3: TGTGCCAGCAGCTTGACACCATATAGCAATCAGCCCCAGCATTTT.

This chain joins TRBV30 and TRBJ1-5; D unclear. V lost 3 bases and J lost 4, with 7 bases in between. The CDR3 length is 12 residues. Germline V lookup: CDR1 GTSNPN, CDR2 SVGIG (reference sequence). CDR3: CAWSSRNQPQHF. The DNA of the CDR3 is TGTGCCTGGAGCTCCCGGAATCAGCCCCAGCATTTT.

There are many counts of this clone. The chain is built from TRBV7-9 and TRBJ2-1; possible D gene TRBD2, 5 bases. Trimming cost V 4 bases and J 9 bases, with 16 bases left between them. The CDR3 is 14 amino acids. From germline, CDR1 is SEHNR and CDR2 FQNEAQ (reference sequence). CDR3 sequence reads: CASSWPGSRGEQFF. The CDR3 DNA is TGTGCCAGCAGCTGGCCGGGGTCCCGGGGTGAGCAGTTCTTC.

At least ten counts were recorded for this clone. The gene calls are TRBV12-3 or TRBV12-4 and TRBJ1-1; TRBD1 matches 7 bases. CDR3 length: 16 residues. V trimming: 8 bases; J trimming: 2 bases; junction bases outside the gene matches: 14. The CDR3 sequence: CASPEPKQGSNTEAFF. The CDR3 coding sequence is TGTGCCAGCCCAGAACCTAAACAGGGGAGCAACACTGAAGCTTTCTTT.

The table lists this clone with many counts. The chain recombines TRBV12-3 or TRBV12-4 with TRBJ1-4; tentative D call: TRBD1 (6 bases). The CDR3 loop spans 15 amino acids. Trimming shortened V by 5 bases and J by 5 bases, and 15 bases separated the two germline ends. Here the CDR3 DNA reads TGTGCCAGCAGTCAACAGGGCGGCCTCAATGAAAAACTGTTTTTT. Protein sequence: CASSQQGGLNEKLFF.

This clone has a count of ten or more. The chain carries TRBV28 and TRBJ2-1; D not certain. The CDR3 covers 12 residues. Trimming left V 5 bases short and J 8 bases short, with 10 bases between. The germline CDR1 and CDR2 sequences are MDHEN and SYDVKM. CDR3 sequence reads: CASSLLRDEQFF. CDR3 in DNA: TGTGCCAGCAGTCTCCTCCGGGATGAGCAGTTCTTC. Drawing the rest from reference TRBV28 and TRBJ2-1, the complete variable domain is DVKVTQSSRYLVKRTGEKVFLECVQDMDHENMFWYRQDPGLGLRLIYFSYDVKMKEKGDIPEGYSVSREKKERFSLILESASTNQTSMYLCASSLLRDEQFFGPGTRLTVL.

This clone has a count of ten or more. The chain recombines TRBV2 with TRBJ2-7; D call uncertain. The germline V gene encodes CDR1 SNHLY and CDR2 FYNNEI. V dropped 3 bases and J dropped 2 bases, with 11 bases sitting between them. The CDR3 spans 14 residues. CDR3 protein: CASSETVTTYEQYF. The CDR3 DNA is TGTGCCAGCAGTGAGACCGTTACTACCTACGAGCAGTACTTC.

This clone has at least ten counts. This chain links TRBV7-8 with TRBJ2-1, with 9 positions matching TRBD2. The CDR3 is 16 residues long. V shed 1 base, J shed 9 bases, and the junction held 10 bases outside the gene matches. Germline V gene data show CDR1 as SGHVS and CDR2 as FQNEAQ. CDR3 sequence reads: CASSLVGLAGVGEQFF. The CDR3 DNA is TGTGCCAGCAGCTTAGTGGGTTTAGCGGGAGTCGGTGAGCAGTTCTTC.

The table lists this clone with many counts. The chain couples TRBV6-5 to TRBJ1-1; TRBD1 agrees at 9 bases. The junction had 9 bases not matched to a gene; V was cut back by 3 bases and J by 4 bases. The CDR3 loop spans 16 amino acids. Germline V gene data show CDR1 as MNHEY and CDR2 as SVGAGI. The CDR3 protein is CASSYSGTGLVTEAFF. In DNA, the CDR3 is TGTGCCAGCAGTTATTCTGGGACAGGGTTGGTCACTGAAGCTTTCTTT.

This clone was detected a few times. The chain carries TRBV6-1 and TRBJ2-3, with 7 bases that match TRBD2. The V segment lost 0 bases and the J segment 10 bases; nucleotides outside the gene matches: 7. Germline V lookup: CDR1 MNHNS, CDR2 SASEGT. The CDR3 has 14 residues. The CDR3 DNA follows: TGTGCCAGCAGTGAAGCGCAAGCCGGGGGGTCGCAGTATTTT. This translates into CASSEAQAGGSQYF.

CDR3 DNA sequence: TGCGCCAGCAGTCAACCCAGTGTTTCAGGGAGCAATCAGCCCCAGCATTTT. It specifies CASSQPSVSGSNQPQHF. The rearrangement joins TRBV23-1 to TRBJ1-5, with D possibly being TRBD1 (5 bases). TRBV23-1 is classed as an ORF, of uncertain function. The CDR3 length is 17 residues. The germline V and J ends were trimmed by 2 bases and 1 base, with 15 bases remaining between them.

This clone was seen ten or more times. This rearrangement joins TRBV5-5 to TRBJ2-4, with D perhaps matching TRBD1 (6 bases). Germline lookup yields CDR1 SGHKS and CDR2 YYEKEE (reference sequence). V was trimmed by 2 bases and J by 2 bases, leaving 8 bases between them. This CDR3 has 14 residues. The CDR3 coding sequence is TGTGCCAGCAGCTTACAGGGTTCCAAAAACATTCAGTACTTC. It translates to CASSLQGSKNIQYF.

There are a few counts of this clone. The V gene is TRBV29-1, the J gene TRBJ2-5; D perhaps matches TRBD1 (6 bases). This CDR3 region has 17 residues. CDR1 is SQVTM, CDR2 ANQGSEA, per germline. V was trimmed by 7 bases and J by 2 bases, leaving 26 bases between them. CDR3 sequence: CSAGTGKGFGFQETQYF. In DNA form, the CDR3 reads TGCAGCGCGGGTACAGGGAAGGGGTTCGGTTTTCAAGAGACCCAGTACTTC.

This clone was picked up many times. The CDR3 protein is CASRPDTVVAKNIQYF. The CDR3 DNA reads TGTGCCAGCAGGCCCGACACCGTCGTTGCCAAAAACATTCAGTACTTC. V is TRBV6-2 or TRBV6-3 and J is TRBJ2-4, with D hard to call. From germline, CDR1 is MNHEY and CDR2 SVGEGT. V gave up 6 bases and J gave up 1 base, with 16 bases separating them. CDR3 length: 16 residues.

This clone came up many times. The V gene is TRBV7-9, the J gene TRBJ2-3; 10 bases are shared with TRBD2. This CDR3 comprises 16 residues. Trimming removed 5 bases from V and 3 bases from J; junction bases left unmatched: 8. Germline lookup yields CDR1 SEHNR and CDR2 FQNEAQ (reference sequence). CDR3 in DNA: TGTGCCAGCAGCCGCGGACTAGCGGCGACTACAGATACGCAGTATTTT. Residues: CASSRGLAATTDTQYF.